The 28 T cell receptor beta chains below were found in one sample sequenced in a study of CD8+CD57+ T cells in acquired aplastic anemia. For CDR3 and TCR beta VDJ profiling, genomic DNA was the template used. MiXCR, applied by TCRdb to the reads, yields one record per CDR3 protein. The table has more than 95,000 distinct CDR3 sequences, roughly 40% seen once; the top ten hold more than 2.5%. The sequenced patients had an expansion of CD8+CD57+ cells seen by flow cytometry. Sequencing was done on a sample of sorted CD4+, CD8+, or CD8+CD57+ T cells (not recorded which) from PBMCs. The receptors originated from a human donor with aplastic anemia.

The V and J genes are TRBV20-1 and TRBJ2-1; 9 nucleotides align to TRBD2. CDR1 and CDR2 (germline): DFQATT, SNEGSKA (reference sequence). CDR3 length: 17 residues. J gave up 4 bases and V 5 bases, and 15 bases lay outside the gene matches. In nucleotides, the CDR3 is TGCAGTGCTGCCCTATCTTTGAGCGGGGGGAGATACAATGAGCAGTTCTTC. Its protein product is CSAALSLSGGRYNEQFF.

This clonotype appeared a few times. Given a much more abundant clone one base away, this may be a read error. The rearrangement joins TRBV20-1 to TRBJ2-5; perhaps D is TRBD1 or TRBD2 (6 bases each). Germline CDR1 DFQATT, CDR2 SNEGSKA (reference sequence). The CDR3 totals 13 residues. V was shortened by 6 bases and J by 11 bases, with 22 bases between the two germline ends. The CDR3: CSAGGGPHNEQYF. CDR3 sequence (DNA): TGCAGTGCCGGTGGGGGGCCCCACAATGAGCAGTACTTC.

In this sample, this clonotype turned up many times. V usage is TRBV27 and J usage is TRBJ1-2, with D possibly matching TRBD1 (6 bases). The germline V gene encodes CDR1 MNHEY and CDR2 SMNVEV (reference sequence). The V and J ends lost 2 bases and 4 bases respectively, with 8 bases between them. CDR3 size: 13 residues. In DNA, the CDR3 is TGTGCCAGCAGTTTAAGGGGGGGCTATGGCTACACCTTC. This translates into CASSLRGGYGYTF.

The V gene is TRBV2, the J gene TRBJ1-1; D is uncertain. The germline gives CDR1 SNHLY, CDR2 FYNNEI. CDR3 length equals 19 residues. Trimming removed 2 bases from V and 5 bases from J, with 27 bases in between. This CDR3 reads CASSERRADCYTEGTEAFF. As DNA, the CDR3 is TGTGCCAGCAGTGAAAGAAGGGCTGATTGCTACACAGAGGGTACTGAAGCTTTCTTT.

This clonotype has a handful of counts. V usage is TRBV24-1 and J usage is TRBJ2-5, with 11 bases lining up with TRBD2. In germline, CDR1 is KGHDR, CDR2 SFDVKD. This CDR3 contains 16 residues. V gave up 5 bases and J gave up 3 bases; unmatched junction bases: 7. The CDR3, as DNA: TGTGCCACCAGTGGGATTGGGACTAGCGGTAAAGAGACCCAGTACTTC. It specifies CATSGIGTSGKETQYF.

The chain is built from TRBV30 and TRBJ1-1; D might be TRBD1 (5 bases). CDR1 is GTSNPN, CDR2 SVGIG, per germline (reference sequence). The CDR3 loop spans 13 amino acids. V was cut by 4 bases and J by 1 base, with 10 bases left in between. Here the CDR3 reads CAWNGGRNTEAFF. Written as DNA, the CDR3 is TGTGCCTGGAATGGGGGGAGGAACACTGAAGCTTTCTTT. Complete variable domain (other parts from reference TRBV30 and TRBJ1-1): SQTIHQWPATLVQPVGSPLSLECTVEGTSNPNLYWYRQAAGRGLQLLFYSVGIGQISSEVPQNLSASRPQDRQFILSSKKLLLSDSGFYLCAWNGGRNTEAFFGQGTRLTVV.

This clonotype was seen repeatedly, ten times or more. CDR3 nucleotide sequence: TGTGCCAGCAGCCGGACAGGTGGTAGGTTACCCCTCCACTTT. It encodes CASSRTGGRLPLHF. The gene calls are TRBV6-4 and TRBJ1-6; 7 bases fit TRBD1. Germline CDR1 MRHNA, CDR2 SNTAGT. CDR3 length: 14 residues. V trimming: 6 bases; J trimming: 12 bases; junction bases outside the gene matches: 11.

To note about this clonotype: Its ends do not fully match the called genes, so a read error is possible. The rearrangement links TRBV24-1 to TRBJ2-4; TRBD1 might be the D (6 bases). Germline-derived CDR1 and CDR2 are KGHDR and SFDVKD. The CDR3 loop spans 15 amino acids. The chain's CDR3 is CATSEGAGAVGIQYF. As DNA, the CDR3 is TGTGCCACCAGTGAGGGGGCAGGGGCGGTAGGCATTCAGTATTTC.

Comments on this clonotype: A read error is possible here, since a much larger clone lies one base away. The CDR3 loop reads CASRQGWGLHSGNTIYF. The CDR3 DNA sequence: TGTGCCAGCCGACAGGGATGGGGGCTTCACTCTGGAAACACCATATATTTT. The chain combines TRBV6-1 with TRBJ1-3; TRBD1 agrees at 7 bases. V lost 8 bases, J lost 0 bases, and 13 bases stayed unmatched. The CDR3 totals 17 residues. Germline V gene lookup returns CDR1 MNHNS and CDR2 SASEGT.

In this sample, this clonotype turned up many times. V and J are TRBV27 and TRBJ1-6; 7 nucleotides agree with TRBD1. In germline, CDR1 is MNHEY, CDR2 SMNVEV (reference sequence). This CDR3 has 15 residues. V was pared by 3 bases and J by 3 bases, with 2 bases of the junction left unmatched. DNA for the CDR3: TGTGCCAGCAGTTTCCGGACAGGCTATAATTCACCCCTCCACTTT. It translates to CASSFRTGYNSPLHF.

This clonotype was recorded many times. The rearrangement links TRBV9 to TRBJ1-1; no clear D gene. The CDR3 has 13 residues. V dropped 0 bases and J dropped 5 bases, with 8 bases sitting between them. From germline, CDR1 is SGDLS and CDR2 YYNGEE. The CDR3 DNA reads TGTGCCAGCAGCGTAGGGGCAGCGACTGAAGCTTTCTTT. Residues: CASSVGAATEAFF.

The chain joins TRBV20-1 to TRBJ2-7; TRBD1 is a possible D gene (5 bases). Germline V gene data show CDR1 as DFQATT and CDR2 as SNEGSKA (reference sequence). The CDR3 contains 11 residues. The V gene lost 1 base and the J gene lost 6 bases, with 7 bases spanning the gap. As DNA, the CDR3 is TGCAGTGCTAGAGCAGGGATCGAGCAGTACTTC. Residues: CSARAGIEQYF.

This clonotype was counted many times. In nucleotides, the CDR3 is TGTGCCAGCAGCTTAGGCCGGGGGATGGGGGGAACTGAAGCTTTCTTT. Protein sequence: CASSLGRGMGGTEAFF. The chain has TRBV7-8 and TRBJ1-1; D may be TRBD1 (5 bases). The CDR3 contains 16 residues. Germline CDR1 reads SGHVS; CDR2 reads FQNEAQ. V lost 1 base and J lost 5, with 17 bases in between.

Regarding this clonotype: The germline gene is not matched at one end of the junction; a read error may be the cause. The chain combines TRBV10-3 with TRBJ2-5, with 10 bases identical to TRBD2. The germline V gene encodes CDR1 ENHRY and CDR2 SYGVKD. The CDR3 consists of 16 residues. Here the CDR3 reads CATSGKTSGYQETQYF. In DNA, the CDR3 is TGTGCCACCAGTGGTAAGACTAGCGGGTACCAAGAGACCCAGTACTTC.

This clonotype was observed a few times. The chain employs TRBV9 and TRBJ1-2; a weak D match, TRBD1 (5 bases). Between the trimmed V and J ends, which lost 2 bases and 2 bases, there was a span of 13 bases. The CDR3 runs 15 residues. CDR1 and CDR2 from the germline V gene are SGDLS and YYNGEE. The CDR3 protein is CASSVGDGLNYGYTF. The CDR3 nucleotides read TGTGCCAGCAGCGTCGGGGACGGGCTAAACTATGGCTACACCTTC.

This clonotype was counted once. This chain uses TRBV9 with TRBJ2-1; 7 bases line up with TRBD1. Germline lookup yields CDR1 SGDLS and CDR2 YYNGEE. The CDR3 totals 16 residues. Trimming removed 7 bases from V and 7 bases from J; junction bases left unmatched: 17. CDR3 loop: CASSAQGTVALNEQFF. For the CDR3, the DNA is TGTGCCAGCTCAGCGCAAGGGACAGTCGCGTTGAATGAGCAGTTCTTC.

The chain has TRBV4-3 and TRBJ2-1; possible D gene TRBD1, 6 bases. The CDR3 totals 14 residues. Trimming removed 1 base from V and 5 bases from J, with 9 bases in between. Germline CDR1 reads LGHNA; CDR2 reads YSLEER. The CDR3 loop reads CASSQADSNNEQFF. In nucleotides, the CDR3 is TGCGCCAGCAGCCAAGCGGACAGTAACAATGAGCAGTTCTTC.

Regarding this clonotype: This clone may be a read error of a much larger clone one base away. V usage is TRBV9 and J usage is TRBJ1-5; D is perhaps TRBD1 (6 bases). The CDR3 covers 16 residues. Germline assignment: CDR1 SGDLS and CDR2 YYNGEE. The CDR3, as DNA: TGTGCCGGCAGCCGCAGGGGACGGGGGGGCAATCAGCCCCAGCATTTT. It codes for CAGSRRGRGGNQPQHF.

This clonotype was counted many times. J is TRBJ2-7 and V is TRBV11-2; 7 nucleotides line up with TRBD1. V shed 3 bases, J shed 1 base, and the junction held 15 bases outside the gene matches. The CDR3 sequence is 18 residues long. Germline-derived CDR1 and CDR2 are SGHAT and FQNNGV. The CDR3 DNA reads as TGTGCCAGCAGCTTTCATCCAGACGGGACAGCCCTTTCCTACGAGCAGTACGTC. It codes for CASSFHPDGTALSYEQYV.

The genes are TRBV15 and TRBJ2-3, with 10 bases identical to TRBD2. Germline loops: CDR1 LNHNV, CDR2 YYDKDF (reference sequence). The junction had 7 bases not matched to a gene; V was cut back by 9 bases and J by 4 bases. The CDR3 loop spans 14 amino acids. This CDR3 is CATKSGRASDTQYF. CDR3 sequence (DNA): TGTGCCACGAAGAGCGGGAGGGCCTCAGATACGCAGTATTTT.

In its sample, this clonotype was seen many times. The chain employs TRBV2 and TRBJ1-5, with D unclear. Trimming left V 1 base short and J 3 bases short, with 4 bases between. This CDR3 contains 13 residues. Germline V gene sequence: CDR1 SNHLY, CDR2 FYNNEI. CDR3 sequence: CASSEENNQPQHF. The CDR3 DNA follows: TGTGCCAGCAGTGAAGAGAACAATCAGCCCCAGCATTTT.

This chain joins TRBV19 and TRBJ1-2; D gene ambiguous. The V end was cut by 8 bases, the J end by 6 bases, with 7 bases between. The CDR3 has 10 residues. Germline CDR1 and CDR2: LNHDA and SQIVND (reference sequence). The DNA for the CDR3 is TGTGCCAGTTACGCAGATGGCTACACCTTC. It is translated as CASYADGYTF.

This clonotype was found many times. The chain combines TRBV7-7 with TRBJ1-6, with D unresolved. From germline, CDR1 is SSHAT and CDR2 FNYEAQ (reference sequence). This CDR3 contains 18 residues. CDR3 region: CASPKAPTTLSGNSPLHF. The CDR3 DNA follows: TGTGCTAGTCCTAAGGCACCCACCACCCTTTCCGGTAATTCACCCCTCCACTTT.

A note on this clonotype: Given a much more abundant clone one base away, this may be a read error. CDR3 region: CASSLSGHYDYTF. CDR3 sequence (DNA): TGTGCCAGCAGTTTATCGGGGCACTATGACTACACCTTC. V is TRBV28 and J is TRBJ1-2; D possibly corresponds to TRBD1 (5 bases). CDR1 is MDHEN, CDR2 SYDVKM, per germline. This CDR3 has 13 residues.

The V call is TRBV29-1, the J call TRBJ2-2; D is undetermined. Trimming shortened V by 6 bases and J by 6 bases, and 14 bases separated the two germline ends. CDR3 length equals 13 residues. The germline gives CDR1 SQVTM, CDR2 ANQGSEA. The CDR3: CSVGSYGPGELFF. CDR3 bases: TGCAGCGTCGGATCCTACGGTCCCGGGGAGCTGTTTTTT.

This clonotype has only one observation. A read error is possible here, since a much larger clone lies one base away. This CDR3 is CSVGWAGVLGKADTQYF. The CDR3 bases are TGCAGTGTGGGGTGGGCGGGGGTGCTTGGCAAGGCAGATACGCAGTATTTT. This sequence joins TRBV20-1 and TRBJ2-3; 7 nucleotides line up with TRBD2. Germline assignment: CDR1 DFQATT and CDR2 SNEGSKA (reference sequence). Losses at the gene ends were 7 bases for V and 4 bases for J; bases not matched to a gene: 20. The CDR3 has 17 residues.

This clonotype was recorded a few times. The rearrangement uses TRBV30 and TRBJ1-1, with TRBD1 matching 7 bases. Germline loops: CDR1 GTSNPN, CDR2 SVGIG (reference sequence). V dropped 1 base and J dropped 8; count of bases not matched to a gene: 7. The CDR3 extends over 13 amino acids. CDR3 sequence reads: CAWSGRQGLEAFF. CDR3 DNA sequence: TGTGCCTGGAGTGGTAGACAGGGATTGGAAGCTTTCTTT. The variable domain in full, with the rest retrieved from reference TRBV30 and TRBJ1-1, is SQTIHQWPATLVQPVGSPLSLECTVEGTSNPNLYWYRQAAGRGLQLLFYSVGIGQISSEVPQNLSASRPQDRQFILSSKKLLLSDSGFYLCAWSGRQGLEAFFGQGTRLTVV.

This clonotype has ten or more counts. This rearrangement joins TRBV5-1 to TRBJ2-7; D is possibly TRBD1 or TRBD2 (6 bases each). The V end lost 4 bases, the J end lost 1 base, and 12 bases lay between the germline ends. CDR1 SGHRS and CDR2 YFSETQ come from the germline V gene. This CDR3 spans 14 amino acids. The CDR3 loop reads CASSPAGTSYEQYF. The CDR3 nucleotides read TGCGCCAGCAGCCCCGCGGGGACATCCTACGAGCAGTACTTC.